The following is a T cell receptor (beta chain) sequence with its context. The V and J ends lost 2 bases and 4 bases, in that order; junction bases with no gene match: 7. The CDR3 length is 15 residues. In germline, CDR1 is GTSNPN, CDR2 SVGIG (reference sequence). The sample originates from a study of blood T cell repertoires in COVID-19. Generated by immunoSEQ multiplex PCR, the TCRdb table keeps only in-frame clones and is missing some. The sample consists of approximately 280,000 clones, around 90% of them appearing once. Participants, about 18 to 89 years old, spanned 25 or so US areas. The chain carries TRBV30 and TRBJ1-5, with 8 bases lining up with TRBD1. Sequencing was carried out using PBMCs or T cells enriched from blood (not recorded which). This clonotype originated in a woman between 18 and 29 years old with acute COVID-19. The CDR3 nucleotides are TGTGCCTGGAGTCCCACAGGGGGGAGGAATCAGCCCCAGCATTTT. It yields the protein CAWSPTGGRNQPQHF.